The following is a T cell receptor beta chain sequence with its context. Its target is unknown. This record comes from a study of T cell responses to AZD1222 COVID-19 vaccine. Whole-study findings and limits: Once two AZD1222 doses were given, Spike-specific TCR breadth and depth went up. None of the repertoires were sampled until the peak T cell response had passed. Vaccine-associated CD4 TCRs spanned spike, dominant at 160-218 and 743-854.

The repertoire was sequenced with immunoSEQ multiplex PCR; TCRdb's copy has only in-frame clones and lacks some. The table has some 70,000 clones, 80% to 85% seen once. Trimming stripped 3 bases from V and 0 bases from J, with 11 bases between. The CDR3 spans 16 residues. Germline values: CDR1 SNHLY, CDR2 FYNNEI. This sequence joins TRBV2 and TRBJ1-4; D unresolved. Material: peripheral blood, obtained on day 0 of AZD1222 vaccination. The sequence came from an adult in good health. CDR3 amino acids: CASSDGGAATNEKLFF. The CDR3 DNA sequence: TGTGCCAGCAGTGACGGAGGCGCCGCAACTAATGAAAAACTGTTTTTT.